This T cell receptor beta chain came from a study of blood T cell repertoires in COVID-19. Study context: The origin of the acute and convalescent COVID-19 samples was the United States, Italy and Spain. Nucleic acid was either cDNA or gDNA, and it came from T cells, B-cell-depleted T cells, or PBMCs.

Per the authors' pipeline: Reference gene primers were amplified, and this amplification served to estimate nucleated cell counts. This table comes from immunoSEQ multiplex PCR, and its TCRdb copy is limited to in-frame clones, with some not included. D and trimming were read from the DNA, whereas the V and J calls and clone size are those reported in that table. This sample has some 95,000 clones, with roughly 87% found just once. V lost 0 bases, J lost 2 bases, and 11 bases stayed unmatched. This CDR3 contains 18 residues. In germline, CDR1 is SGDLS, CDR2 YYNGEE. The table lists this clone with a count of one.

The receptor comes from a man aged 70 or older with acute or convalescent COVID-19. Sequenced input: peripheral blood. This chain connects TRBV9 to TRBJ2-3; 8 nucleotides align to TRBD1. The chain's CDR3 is CASSVGSGGSLTTDTQYF. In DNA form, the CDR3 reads TGTGCCAGCAGCGTAGGGTCAGGGGGCTCTCTTACCACAGATACGCAGTATTTT.